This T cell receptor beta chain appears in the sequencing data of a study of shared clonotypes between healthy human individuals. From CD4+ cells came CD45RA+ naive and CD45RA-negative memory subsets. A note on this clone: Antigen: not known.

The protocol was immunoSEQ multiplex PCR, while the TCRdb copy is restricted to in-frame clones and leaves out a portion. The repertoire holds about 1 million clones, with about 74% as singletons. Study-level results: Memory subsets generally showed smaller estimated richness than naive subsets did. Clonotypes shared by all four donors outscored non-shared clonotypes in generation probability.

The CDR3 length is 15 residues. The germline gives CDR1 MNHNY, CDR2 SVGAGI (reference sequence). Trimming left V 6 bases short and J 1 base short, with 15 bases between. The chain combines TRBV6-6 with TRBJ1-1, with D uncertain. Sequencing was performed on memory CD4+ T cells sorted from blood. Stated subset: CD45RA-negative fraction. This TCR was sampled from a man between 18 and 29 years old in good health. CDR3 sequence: CASRSFDAGNTEAFF. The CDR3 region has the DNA TGTGCCAGCAGATCTTTCGACGCGGGGAACACTGAAGCTTTCTTT.